This entry lists 31 T cell receptor beta chains sequenced from one sample in a study of radiotherapy plus CTLA-4 blockade in lung cancer. Sequencing was performed with immunoSEQ multiplex PCR; in TCRdb, only in-frame clones are kept and a portion is missing. Of about 59,000 clones in the sample, approximately 65% are singletons; the top ten hold roughly 8%. The starting material was peripheral blood, obtained from a patient treated with radiotherapy plus ipilimumab. The receptors shown here come from a human donor with non-small cell lung cancer whose response to radiotherapy plus ipilimumab could not be evaluated.

V and J are TRBV10-2 and TRBJ2-5; tentatively, D is TRBD1 (6 bases). The length of the CDR3 is 14 residues. Germline V gives CDR1 WSHSY, CDR2 SAAADI. The ends were cut back, 3 bases at V and 5 bases at J, with 13 bases in the middle. CDR3 region: CASSDARGWETQYF. CDR3 in DNA: TGCGCCAGCAGTGACGCCAGGGGCTGGGAGACCCAGTACTTC.

A few counts support this clone. The CDR3 DNA sequence: TGTGCCAGCAGACAGGGACAGGGTGACCAGCCCCAGCATTTT. It translates to CASRQGQGDQPQHF. The chain links TRBV27 to TRBJ1-5, with 9 bases identical to TRBD1. The CDR3 loop spans 14 amino acids. Germline CDR1 MNHEY, CDR2 SMNVEV (reference sequence). The ends lost 6 bases at V and 7 bases at J; junction bases unmatched: 7.

This clone was counted only a few times. The chain joins TRBV6-5 to TRBJ2-7; D uncertain. Germline values: CDR1 MNHEY, CDR2 SVGAGI. Trimming took 5 bases from V and 1 from J, leaving 12 bases between them. The CDR3 contains 14 residues. The CDR3 DNA is TGTGCCAGCAGTCAAGACGGAGATTCCTACGAGCAGTACTTC. Protein sequence: CASSQDGDSYEQYF.

The chain has TRBV7-8 and TRBJ2-7, with TRBD2 identical over 14 bases. The V gene's germline CDR1 is SGHVS and CDR2 FQNEAQ. The CDR3 loop spans 19 amino acids. Germline trimming cut 4 bases from V and 2 bases from J; bases unmatched to any gene: 13. The CDR3 DNA is TGTGCCAGCAGCTCTCCCTTTTTGACTAGCGGGGGGGATCCCTACGAGCAGTACTTC. Encoded protein: CASSSPFLTSGGDPYEQYF.

This chain connects TRBV9 to TRBJ2-7; the match to TRBD1 covers 7 bases. J gave up 0 bases and V 3 bases, and 9 bases lay outside the gene matches. The CDR3 has 16 amino acids. The V gene's germline CDR1 is SGDLS and CDR2 YYNGEE. In DNA, the CDR3 is TGTGCCAGCAGCGACGATGCCGGGACAGCCTCCTACGAGCAGTACTTC. Translation: CASSDDAGTASYEQYF.

The rearrangement uses TRBV6-5 and TRBJ2-7, with TRBD1 identical over 8 bases. The CDR3 is 15 amino acids. Losses at the gene ends were 0 bases for V and 1 base for J; bases not matched to a gene: 2. Looked up from germline, CDR1 is MNHEY and CDR2 is SVGAGI. The CDR3 nucleotides are TGTGCCAGCAGTTACTCGGGGACAGGTTCCTACGAGCAGTACTTC. Its translation: CASSYSGTGSYEQYF.

This clone was seen more than once but under ten times. The rearrangement uses TRBV29-1 and TRBJ2-5, with TRBD1 as a possible D gene (5 bases). Germline V gene lookup returns CDR1 SQVTM and CDR2 ANQGSEA. Trimming shortened V by 6 bases and J by 7 bases, and 15 bases separated the two germline ends. This CDR3 is 12 amino acids long. As DNA, the CDR3 is TGCAGCGTCCTGACAGATTTAGGGACCCAGTACTTC. Translation gives CSVLTDLGTQYF.

The chain joins TRBV7-2 to TRBJ2-3; the match to TRBD2 covers 9 bases. Germline V gives CDR1 SGHTA, CDR2 FQGNSA. This CDR3 comprises 18 residues. J lost 2 bases, V lost 5 bases, and 14 bases had no gene match. The CDR3 spells CASSPAPVVAGVTDTQYF. CDR3 DNA sequence: TGTGCCAGCAGCCCCGCCCCCGTGGTAGCGGGAGTCACAGATACGCAGTATTTT.

As for this clone: Other nucleotide sequences from this sample produce the same CDR3. The CDR3 nucleotides read TGTGCCAGCAGTTTAGTGCAGGGGGCCAATGAGCAGTTCTTC. Protein product: CASSLVQGANEQFF. The V call is TRBV27, the J call TRBJ2-1; 8 bases line up with TRBD1. CDR3 size: 14 residues. V was pared by 2 bases and J by 6 bases, with 3 bases of the junction left unmatched. Germline CDR1 MNHEY, CDR2 SMNVEV (reference sequence).

The chain is built from TRBV5-4 and TRBJ1-2; 11 bases map to TRBD1. The germline CDR1 and CDR2 sequences are SGHNT and YYREEE (reference sequence). V dropped 3 bases and J dropped 5; count of bases not matched to a gene: 6. The CDR3 consists of 15 residues. The CDR3 DNA is TGTGCCAGCAGCTCCGGACAGGGGGCAGAGTATGGCTACACCTTC. It is translated as CASSSGQGAEYGYTF.

The chain couples TRBV5-5 to TRBJ2-1; the match to TRBD1 covers 9 bases. V lost 3 bases, J lost 9 bases, and 7 bases stayed unmatched. Per the germline V gene, CDR1 is SGHKS and CDR2 is YYEKEE (reference sequence). This CDR3 region has 14 residues. The CDR3 DNA sequence: TGTGCCAGCAGCTCAACGGGACAGGGAGGTGAGCAGTTCTTC. Encoded protein: CASSSTGQGGEQFF.

DNA for the CDR3: TGTGCCAGCAGTTTGGGACAGGGGGCCGTCGGCTACGAGCAGTACTTC. Translating it yields CASSLGQGAVGYEQYF. The chain combines TRBV27 with TRBJ2-7, with 12 nucleotides matching TRBD1. Germline V gene sequence: CDR1 MNHEY, CDR2 SMNVEV (reference sequence). This CDR3 has 16 residues. The ends lost 3 bases at V and 3 bases at J; junction bases unmatched: 6.

The J gene is TRBJ2-1, the V gene TRBV12-5; 13 bases are a match to TRBD2. CDR3 length: 15 amino acids. Trimming removed 6 bases from V and 8 bases from J; junction bases left unmatched: 7. Germline V gives CDR1 LGHNT, CDR2 FRNRAP. Here the CDR3 DNA reads TGTGCTAGTGGCCAAGGACTAGCGGGAGCTTATGAGCAGTTCTTC. Encoded protein: CASGQGLAGAYEQFF. Supplemented by reference TRBV12-5 and TRBJ2-1, the full variable domain reads DARVTQTPRHKVTEMGQEVTMRCQPILGHNTVFWYRQTMMQGLELLAYFRNRAPLDDSGMPKDRFSAEMPDATLATLKIQPSEPRDSAVYFCASGQGLAGAYEQFFGPGTRLTVL.

The chain uses TRBV13 and TRBJ2-7; 9 bases map to TRBD1. The germline CDR1 and CDR2 sequences are PRHDT and FYEKMQ (reference sequence). There are 15 residues in the CDR3. Germline trimming cut 0 bases from V and 7 bases from J; bases unmatched to any gene: 7. The CDR3 region is CASSLGGQGEKEQYF. The DNA of the CDR3 is TGTGCCAGCAGCTTAGGGGGACAGGGAGAAAAAGAGCAGTACTTC.

The chain uses TRBV4-2 and TRBJ2-7, with 8 bases matching TRBD1. V shed 1 base and J 2 bases; nucleotides not matched to a gene: 4. The CDR3 totals 15 residues. Germline V CDR1 and CDR2: LGHNA, YNFKEQ. CDR3 sequence: CASSQAQGAAYEQYF. CDR3 DNA sequence: TGTGCCAGCAGCCAAGCCCAGGGGGCAGCCTACGAGCAGTACTTC.

The V gene is TRBV4-1, the J gene TRBJ1-4, with TRBD1 identical over 7 bases. V gave up 4 bases and J gave up 5 bases; unmatched junction bases: 7. CDR1 is MGHRA, CDR2 YSYEKL, per germline. The CDR3 extends over 15 amino acids. CDR3 coding DNA: TGCGCCAGCAGCCTTATCGGGACAGCAAATGAAAAACTGTTTTTT. This encodes CASSLIGTANEKLFF.

This chain joins TRBV5-1 and TRBJ2-7; 12 nucleotides align to TRBD2. This CDR3 region has 18 residues. The V gene end was trimmed by 1 base and the J gene end by 0 bases; junction bases not matched to a gene: 8. Germline CDR1 and CDR2: SGHRS and YFSETQ. This CDR3 is CASSLTSGGLLISYEQYF. CDR3 nucleotide sequence: TGCGCCAGCAGCTTGACTAGCGGGGGGCTATTAATCTCCTACGAGCAGTACTTC.

The CDR3 region is CASSLEGGTVQETQYF. In nucleotides, the CDR3 is TGCGCCAGCAGCTTGGAAGGTGGGACAGTTCAAGAGACCCAGTACTTC. J is TRBJ2-5 and V is TRBV5-1; TRBD1 agrees at 7 bases. Germline CDR1 is SGHRS and CDR2 is YFSETQ. Unmatched junction bases numbered 7, after V lost 0 bases and J lost 2 bases. The CDR3 covers 16 residues.

CDR3 in DNA: TGTGCCAGCAATTTACACGGGACAGGGGTTACCGGGGAGCTGTTTTTT. Translated: CASNLHGTGVTGELFF. The chain carries TRBV6-6 and TRBJ2-2; 10 nucleotides match TRBD1. CDR3 length: 16 residues. V was clipped by 7 bases and J by 5 bases; unmatched bases: 10. Germline assignment: CDR1 MNHNY and CDR2 SVGAGI (reference sequence).

This chain links TRBV19 with TRBJ2-6; possible D gene TRBD2, 6 bases. This CDR3 has 19 amino acids. The V end was cut by 5 bases, the J end by 0 bases, with 20 bases between. Germline-derived CDR1 and CDR2 are LNHDA and SQIVND (reference sequence). The CDR3 sequence: CASSASEGLTLSGANVLTF. Written as DNA, the CDR3 is TGTGCCAGTAGTGCCTCGGAGGGCCTCACCCTCTCTGGGGCCAACGTCCTGACTTTC.

The chain carries TRBV9 and TRBJ2-7; 7 nucleotides agree with TRBD2. The J segment lost 1 base and the V segment lost 0 bases, leaving 4 bases of the junction unmatched. This CDR3 region has 15 residues. Germline assignment: CDR1 SGDLS and CDR2 YYNGEE. In DNA form, the CDR3 reads TGTGCCAGCAGCGTAGGGGGAGGGAATTCCTACGAGCAGTACTTC. Translation gives CASSVGGGNSYEQYF.

The V call is TRBV5-4, the J call TRBJ1-2; the D is unclear. V lost 2 bases and J 0 bases, leaving 20 bases between the germline ends. The germline CDR1 and CDR2 sequences are SGHNT and YYREEE (reference sequence). This CDR3 is built from 18 residues. The CDR3 spells CASSFPPRGRNSNYGYTF. The CDR3 DNA reads TGTGCCAGCAGCTTTCCGCCCCGTGGCAGGAATTCTAACTATGGCTACACCTTC.

Only a few counts were recorded for this clone. The rearrangement links TRBV6-1 to TRBJ1-5; 7 nucleotides match TRBD1. The junction had 11 bases not matched to a gene; V was cut back by 8 bases and J by 4 bases. The CDR3 sequence is 15 residues long. Germline V gives CDR1 MNHNS, CDR2 SASEGT. CDR3 in DNA: TGTGCCAGCTTACGGGAGGGGGCAAGTAATCAGCCCCAGCATTTT. Its protein is CASLREGASNQPQHF.

The J gene is TRBJ2-1, the V gene TRBV13; D perhaps matches TRBD2 (5 bases). The CDR3 contains 13 residues. V lost 7 bases and J 5 bases, leaving 12 bases between the germline ends. The V gene's germline CDR1 is PRHDT and CDR2 FYEKMQ (reference sequence). In nucleotides, the CDR3 is TGTGCCAGCATCGTCCGGGGAGACAATGAGCAGTTCTTC. Residues: CASIVRGDNEQFF.

The rearrangement links TRBV7-7 to TRBJ2-3, with TRBD1 identical over 9 bases. The CDR3 sequence is 15 residues long. Unmatched junction bases numbered 6, after V lost 5 bases and J lost 3 bases. Germline CDR1 is SSHAT and CDR2 is FNYEAQ (reference sequence). CDR3 sequence: CASSPGTGRTDTQYF. The CDR3 nucleotides are TGTGCCAGCAGCCCTGGGACAGGGAGAACAGATACGCAGTATTTT.

There are a few counts of this clone. The rearrangement uses TRBV7-2 and TRBJ2-7; D is undetermined. The ends were cut back, 4 bases at V and 2 bases at J, with 12 bases in the middle. Germline CDR1 reads SGHTA; CDR2 reads FQGNSA. The CDR3 is made up of 14 amino acids. This CDR3 is CASSSMISAYEQYF. DNA for the CDR3: TGTGCCAGCAGCTCAATGATCAGTGCCTACGAGCAGTACTTC.

The gene calls are TRBV9 and TRBJ2-5; 9 positions agree with TRBD1. The CDR3 runs to 15 residues. V shed 1 base and J 1 base; nucleotides not matched to a gene: 2. Germline V gives CDR1 SGDLS, CDR2 YYNGEE. The CDR3: CASSVRTGVQETQYF. The CDR3 DNA sequence: TGTGCCAGCAGCGTACGGACAGGGGTCCAAGAGACCCAGTACTTC.

The V and J genes are TRBV5-1 and TRBJ2-7, with TRBD2 matching over 7 bases. The CDR3 runs to 16 residues. Germline V gene data show CDR1 as SGHRS and CDR2 as YFSETQ. Losses at the gene ends were 3 bases for V and 1 base for J; bases not matched to a gene: 10. CDR3 protein: CASSSGLGIASYEQYF. DNA for the CDR3: TGCGCCAGCAGCTCCGGACTAGGGATTGCTTCCTACGAGCAGTACTTC. Full variable domain (rest looked up from reference TRBV5-1 and TRBJ2-7): KAGVTQTPRYLIKTRGQQVTLSCSPISGHRSVSWYQQTPGQGLQFLFEYFSETQRNKGNFPGRFSGRQFSNSRSEMNVSTLELGDSALYLCASSSGLGIASYEQYFGPGTRLTVT.

The V and J genes are TRBV18 and TRBJ2-7; 10 nucleotides align to TRBD1. The germline V gene has CDR1 KGHSH and CDR2 LQKENI. With V trimmed by 6 bases and J by 2 bases, 10 bases remained unmatched. The CDR3 runs 16 residues. The CDR3 protein is CASSIGSGTGAYEQYF. CDR3 coding DNA: TGTGCCAGCTCCATCGGATCCGGGACAGGGGCCTACGAGCAGTACTTC.

The chain joins TRBV30 to TRBJ1-6, with TRBD1 matching over 7 bases. The CDR3 sequence is 15 residues long. V lost 0 bases and J lost 1; bases outside the gene matches: 0. The germline V gene has CDR1 GTSNPN and CDR2 SVGIG (reference sequence). CDR3 in amino acids: CAWSVRGSYNSPLHF. CDR3 bases: TGTGCCTGGAGTGTCAGGGGGTCCTATAATTCACCCCTCCACTTT.

The CDR3 sequence is CASSQFLLQGLSSGNTIYF. The CDR3, as DNA: TGTGCCAGCAGTCAATTTCTCCTTCAGGGCCTGAGCTCTGGAAACACCATATATTTT. The V call is TRBV27, the J call TRBJ1-3; D perhaps matches TRBD1 (5 bases). V gave up 5 bases and J gave up 0 bases, with 23 bases separating them. There are 19 residues in the CDR3. Looked up from germline, CDR1 is MNHEY and CDR2 is SMNVEV (reference sequence).